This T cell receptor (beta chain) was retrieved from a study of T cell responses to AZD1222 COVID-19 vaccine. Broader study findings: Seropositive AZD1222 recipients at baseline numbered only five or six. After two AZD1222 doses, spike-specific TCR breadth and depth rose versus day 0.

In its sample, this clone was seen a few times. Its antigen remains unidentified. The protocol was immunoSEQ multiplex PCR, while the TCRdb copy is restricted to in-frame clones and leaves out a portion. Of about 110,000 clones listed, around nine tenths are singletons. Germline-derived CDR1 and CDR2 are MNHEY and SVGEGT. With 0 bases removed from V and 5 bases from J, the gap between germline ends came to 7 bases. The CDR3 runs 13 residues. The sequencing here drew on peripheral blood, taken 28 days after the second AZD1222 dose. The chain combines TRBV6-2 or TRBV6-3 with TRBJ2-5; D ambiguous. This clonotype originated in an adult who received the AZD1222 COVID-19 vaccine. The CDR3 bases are TGTGCCAGCAGTTACTCGGACGGGGAGACCCAGTACTTC. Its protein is CASSYSDGETQYF.